These T cell receptor beta chains were read from a single sample in a study of control samples from healthy donors and cancer patients. Here immunoSEQ multiplex PCR was the method, and the copy in TCRdb shows in-frame clones only, minus some. The sample has 100,000 to 150,000 clones, around 90% seen once. Sample: blood. These receptor sequences come from a man between 18 and 35 years old in good health. The CDR3 runs from the conserved cysteine through the conserved F or W. The order of the fields is V gene, J gene, D gene, CDR3 DNA, CDR3 protein. D genes are given only for firm matches.

TRBV10-3	TRBJ1-4	.	TGTGCCATCAGTGAGGGGAACAGGGCTAATGAAAAACTGTTTTTT	CAISEGNRANEKLFF
TRBV4-1	TRBJ1-1	.	TGCGCCAGCAGCCAAAGTACTGGGGATCGGACTGAAGCTTTCTTT	CASSQSTGDRTEAFF
TRBV6-4	TRBJ2-1	.	TGTGCCAGCAGTGAGAAATGGAATAGCGGATCAGACTACAATGAGCAGTTCTTC	CASSEKWNSGSDYNEQFF
TRBV6-2/TRBV6-3	TRBJ2-2	.	TGTGCCAGCAGTAAAACCGGGACACAGAACACCGGGGAGCTGTTTTTT	CASSKTGTQNTGELFF
TRBV6-2/TRBV6-3	TRBJ2-3	TRBD1	TGTGCCAGCAGTTACTCGAGCAGGGGGATGGCAGATACGCAGTATTTT	CASSYSSRGMADTQYF
TRBV7-6	TRBJ2-7	.	TGTGCCAGCAGCTTAGGGACCCTGGCCTACGAGCAGTACTTC	CASSLGTLAYEQYF
TRBV10-3	TRBJ1-2	TRBD1	TGTGCCATCAGCCGGGGGACAGGGGGCGCCTATGGCTACACCTTC	CAISRGTGGAYGYTF
TRBV19	TRBJ2-5	TRBD1	TGTGCCACACTAAGACAGGGGAGTGTAGAGACCCAGTACTTC	CATLRQGSVETQYF
TRBV6-2/TRBV6-3	TRBJ1-1	.	TGTGCCAGCAGTTCTTACAGGATGGCTGAAGCTTTCTTT	CASSSYRMAEAFF
TRBV7-2	TRBJ2-5	.	TGTGCCAGCAGCTTAGCTCAGTCCCAAGAGACCCAGTACTTC	CASSLAQSQETQYF
TRBV20-1	TRBJ1-6	.	TGCAGTGCTAGTACGTCTTGGGCACCCCTCCACTTT	CSASTSWAPLHF
TRBV5-1	TRBJ1-1	.	TGCGCCAGCAGCCCAGGACATTACACTGAAGCTTTCTTT	CASSPGHYTEAFF
TRBV2	TRBJ2-3	.	TGTGCCAGCACGGGGTCCCGATCCACAGATACGCAGTATTTT	CASTGSRSTDTQYF
TRBV5-1	TRBJ1-1	TRBD1	TGCGCCAGCAGCTTGGGGACAGGGAACACTGAAGCTTTCTTT	CASSLGTGNTEAFF
TRBV6-1	TRBJ2-7	TRBD1	TGTGCCAGCAGTGAACCGCGACAGGGTTTACACGAGCAGTACTTC	CASSEPRQGLHEQYF
TRBV12-5	TRBJ1-5	.	TGTGCTAGTGGTCTCGGCCGGCCCCAGCATTTT	CASGLGRPQHF